This T cell receptor (beta chain) was identified during a study of T cells in localized non-small cell lung cancer (dated by TCRdb to about 2020). Turning to the overall study: The study analyzed T cell repertoires of 200 to 250 early-stage NSCLC patients, comparing tumors and uninvolved tumor-adjacent lungs. All 250 or so NSCLC patients in the cohort were treatment-naive and had localized lung tumors that were resected. A mean age of approximately 66 years was recorded for the NSCLC patients, of whom roughly 130 were male and over 100 were female.

To note about this clone: There is no known antigen for this receptor. Qualities for individual bases were not recorded, and no much larger clone is one base off.

The CDR3 holds 16 amino acids from the cysteine to the phenylalanine. Only CDR3 DNA is held: 48 bases, read in frame from base 1. CDR1 and CDR2 are drawn from the germline V gene (reference sequence): SEHNR, FQNEAQ. V is clipped by 4 bases and J by 0 bases, and the sequence between their germline boundaries is 15 bases long. The immunoSEQ Assay was used to sequence TCR beta CDR3 regions from DNA. Per the source publication's procedure: T cell density was computed as TCR beta template counts normalized to usable DNA estimated by amplifying housekeeping genes. Richness was estimated with the preseqR package, extrapolating to 400,000 templates for PBMC samples and 120,000 templates for tissue samples. Clonality was defined by subtracting Pielou's evenness from one. Tissue-enriched TCRs were identified through differential abundance testing performed on productive amino-acid clonotypes, with a minimum total count of 5 and an alpha of 0.1. The Jaccard Index and the Morisita Overlap Index were used to measure how much the repertoires overlapped between compartments. GLIPH clustered TCR beta CDR3s with public tetramer-defined viral CDR3s; viral motifs required at least three viral sequences plus V-gene enrichment. Not all clones reach the TCRdb copy of this immuneACCESS table, which keeps in-frame sequences only. Checked studies attribute under half of the gap to unresolved V genes and leave the rest unexplained. The V and J calls and clone size are taken from that table; D and trimming were inferred from the DNA. Counted in this sample were around 54,000 clones; about nine tenths of them appeared once. The ten largest clones take up roughly 18% of the sample.

At diagnosis, tumor, uninvolved tumor-adjacent lung and peripheral blood were collected and then preserved as a mix of FFPE and fresh-frozen material. Blood samples were analyzed as peripheral blood mononuclear cells for TCR repertoire profiling. Overall study results and their limits: Since the design was exploratory, TCR variables were selected using unadjusted p-values with no false-discovery rate correction. Uninvolved tumor-adjacent lung showed the highest T cell clonality, higher than tumor, which suggests more focused antigenic responses in the uninvolved tumor-adjacent lung. A median of approximately 55 of the top 100 tumor clones were detected in paired uninvolved adjacent lung, and about 29 of these tumor clones were also found among the top 100 clones of the paired uninvolved adjacent lung. Multi-region tumor sequencing was not performed, so intratumor heterogeneity could not be excluded. Longer overall survival was associated with higher blood T cell density, whereas shorter survival was associated with higher adjacent-lung clonality.

The sequence is built from TRBV7-9 and TRBJ2-5; the D segment is perhaps TRBD1 or TRBD2, each sharing 5 matched bases. The sequence was collected from a male donor older than 55 with stage III squamous cell lung carcinoma. Here the sequenced sample was peripheral blood, taken before any cancer treatment. The nucleotide sequence reads as follows: TGTGCCAGCAGCTCCGGGACCGCTAATTACCAAGAGACCCAGTACTTC. It is translated as CASSSGTANYQETQYF.